This T cell receptor (beta chain) was recovered during a study of human T cells and chemical hapten exposure. Looking at the study overall: Alopecia areata, totalis or universalis was found in mostly female patients. Points from the study as a whole: High-frequency TCRs, those above 1 in 1000, stayed the same after DPC sensitization.

Concerning this clonotype itself: The target antigen is unknown.

Time point described: patch test 1, 2 weeks after DPC sensitization. Treatment defined: therapeutic diphenylcyclopropenone sensitization with weekly scalp DPC. TCRdb re-analysed the RACE reads in MiXCR, keeping a single row per CDR3 protein. The sample comprises 80,000 to 95,000 distinct CDR3 sequences, around a tenth of which are singletons, and roughly 4% rests with the top ten. Source: whole blood, taken in connection with sensitization to the hapten diphenylcyclopropenone (DPC). This sequence was found in a woman aged 45-60 years with alopecia areata. Some clones in this sample may be carry-over from other donors' samples.

CDR3 nucleotide sequence: TGCAGTGCTAGAGATGGGGCGGGGGGCGATACGCAGTATTTT. Its translation is CSARDGAGGDTQYF. The J gene is TRBJ2-3, the V gene TRBV20-1; 8 nucleotides align to TRBD2. Trimming cost V 0 bases and J 6 bases; bases outside gene matches: 5. Per the germline V gene, CDR1 is DFQATT and CDR2 is SNEGSKA (reference sequence). CDR3 length equals 14 residues.